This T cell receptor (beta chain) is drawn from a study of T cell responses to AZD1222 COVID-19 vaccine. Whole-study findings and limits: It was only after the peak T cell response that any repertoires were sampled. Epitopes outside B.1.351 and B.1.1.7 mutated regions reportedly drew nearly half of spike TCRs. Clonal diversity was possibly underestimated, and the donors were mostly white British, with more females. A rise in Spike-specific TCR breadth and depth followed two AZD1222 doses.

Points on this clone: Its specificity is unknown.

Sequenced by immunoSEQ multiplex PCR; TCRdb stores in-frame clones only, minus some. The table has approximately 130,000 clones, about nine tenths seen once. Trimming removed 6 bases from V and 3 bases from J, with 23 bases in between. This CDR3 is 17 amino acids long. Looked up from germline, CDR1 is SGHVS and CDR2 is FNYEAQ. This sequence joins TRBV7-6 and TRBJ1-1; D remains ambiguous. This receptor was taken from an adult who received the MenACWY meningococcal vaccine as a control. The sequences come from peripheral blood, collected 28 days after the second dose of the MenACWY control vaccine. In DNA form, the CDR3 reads TGTGCCAGCAGTCGTATCCCTTTTGGGGAAGTGGACACTGAAGCTTTCTTT. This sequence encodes CASSRIPFGEVDTEAFF.